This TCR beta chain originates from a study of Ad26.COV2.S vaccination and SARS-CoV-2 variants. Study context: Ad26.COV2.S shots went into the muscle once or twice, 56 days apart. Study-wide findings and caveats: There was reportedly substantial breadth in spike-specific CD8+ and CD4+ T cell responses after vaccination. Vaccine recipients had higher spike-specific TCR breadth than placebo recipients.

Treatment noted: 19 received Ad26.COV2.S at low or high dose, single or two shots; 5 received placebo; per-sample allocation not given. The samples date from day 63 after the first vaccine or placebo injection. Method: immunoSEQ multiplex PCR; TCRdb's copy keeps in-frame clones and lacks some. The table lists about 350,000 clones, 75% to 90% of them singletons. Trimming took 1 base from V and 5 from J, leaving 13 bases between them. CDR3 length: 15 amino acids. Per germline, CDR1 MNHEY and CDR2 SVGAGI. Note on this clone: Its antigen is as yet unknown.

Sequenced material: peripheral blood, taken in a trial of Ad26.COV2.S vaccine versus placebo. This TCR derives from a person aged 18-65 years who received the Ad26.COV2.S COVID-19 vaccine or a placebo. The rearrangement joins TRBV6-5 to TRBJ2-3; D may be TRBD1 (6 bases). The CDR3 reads CASSYFAGVEDTQYF. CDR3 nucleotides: TGTGCCAGCAGTTACTTCGCAGGGGTGGAAGATACGCAGTATTTT.